The rows below give T cell receptor beta chains drawn from one sample of a study of early T cells in non-severe SARS-CoV-2 infection. TCRdb itself ran the 5' RACE reads through MiXCR, one entry per CDR3 protein. This sample carries 80,000 or so distinct CDR3 sequences, around 15% of them seen once, and the ten largest clones take 9% to 15%. Sample: whole blood. These TCRs come from an adult who was a healthcare worker with PCR-confirmed SARS-CoV-2 infection or an uninfected control (not recorded which). Both conserved end residues are part of each CDR3. D genes are given only for firm matches. Rows may omit the clone size; those that give it use once, few, many or a size class.

J gene: TRBJ1-4
V gene: TRBV2
clone size: -
D gene: -
CDR3 protein: CASSEGGDAEKLFF
CDR3 DNA: TGTGCCAGCAGTGAAGGGGGCGACGCAGAAAAACTGTTTTTT

J gene: TRBJ2-2
V gene: TRBV7-9
clone size: -
D gene: -
CDR3 protein: CASSLEGQNGELFF
CDR3 DNA: TGTGCCAGCAGCTTAGAAGGTCAAAACGGGGAGCTGTTTTTT

J gene: TRBJ2-3
V gene: TRBV29-1
clone size: many
D gene: TRBD2
CDR3 protein: CSVEDGRTSGITDTQYF
CDR3 DNA: TGCAGCGTTGAAGATGGTCGGACTAGCGGGATTACAGATACGCAGTATTTT

J gene: TRBJ1-1
V gene: TRBV28
clone size: -
D gene: TRBD1
CDR3 protein: CASSSQGPSMNTEAFF
CDR3 DNA: TGTGCCAGCAGTTCACAGGGGCCTTCAATGAACACTGAAGCTTTCTTT

J gene: TRBJ2-3
V gene: TRBV29-1
clone size: -
D gene: TRBD2
CDR3 protein: CSVRRLAGQDTQYF
CDR3 DNA: TGCAGCGTTAGGCGACTAGCGGGTCAAGATACGCAGTATTTT

J gene: TRBJ1-2
V gene: TRBV7-2
clone size: few
D gene: TRBD1
CDR3 protein: CASSPRTGEDYGYTF
CDR3 DNA: TGTGCCAGCAGCCCCCGGACAGGGGAGGACTATGGCTACACCTTC

J gene: TRBJ1-2
V gene: TRBV5-5
clone size: -
D gene: -
CDR3 protein: CASKPLETPANYGYTF
CDR3 DNA: TGTGCCAGCAAACCCTTGGAAACACCCGCTAACTATGGCTACACCTTC

J gene: TRBJ2-7
V gene: TRBV6-1
clone size: -
D gene: TRBD1
CDR3 protein: CASSEAGQGDNEQYF
CDR3 DNA: TGTGCCAGCAGTGAAGCCGGACAGGGTGACAACGAGCAGTACTTC

J gene: TRBJ1-1
V gene: TRBV28
clone size: -
D gene: -
CDR3 protein: CASSRGRVNTEAFF
CDR3 DNA: TGTGCCAGCAGTCGTGGACGGGTGAACACTGAAGCTTTCTTT

J gene: TRBJ2-3
V gene: TRBV7-2
clone size: -
D gene: TRBD2
CDR3 protein: CASSLAAGEAGTTDTQYF
CDR3 DNA: TGTGCCAGCAGCTTAGCGGCGGGTGAAGCGGGGACCACAGATACGCAGTATTTT

J gene: TRBJ2-7
V gene: TRBV27
clone size: few
D gene: TRBD1
CDR3 protein: CASSLSTGPYEQYF
CDR3 DNA: TGTGCCAGCAGTTTATCGACAGGGCCCTACGAGCAGTACTTC

J gene: TRBJ2-1
V gene: TRBV6-5
clone size: few
D gene: TRBD1
CDR3 protein: CASSYARGLSANEQFF
CDR3 DNA: TGTGCCAGCAGTTACGCAAGGGGGCTGTCGGCCAATGAGCAGTTCTTC

J gene: TRBJ2-3
V gene: TRBV9
clone size: few
D gene: -
CDR3 protein: CASSVVVGSTDTQYF
CDR3 DNA: TGTGCCAGCAGCGTAGTCGTGGGAAGCACAGATACGCAGTATTTT

J gene: TRBJ1-1
V gene: TRBV11-2
clone size: -
D gene: -
CDR3 protein: CASSFRIVTGSNTEAFF
CDR3 DNA: TGTGCCAGCAGCTTTCGTATAGTGACAGGTTCGAACACTGAAGCTTTCTTT

J gene: TRBJ1-2
V gene: TRBV29-1
clone size: few
D gene: -
CDR3 protein: CSLRQGLGYTF
CDR3 DNA: TGCAGCCTCCGGCAGGGGCTTGGCTACACCTTC

J gene: TRBJ2-7
V gene: TRBV12-3/TRBV12-4
clone size: -
D gene: -
CDR3 protein: CASRQGYEQYF
CDR3 DNA: TGTGCCAGCAGGCAGGGCTACGAGCAGTACTTC

J gene: TRBJ1-2
V gene: TRBV7-9
clone size: few
D gene: TRBD1
CDR3 protein: CASSLEGAGGYTF
CDR3 DNA: TGTGCCAGCAGCTTAGAGGGGGCAGGTGGCTACACCTTC

J gene: TRBJ1-1
V gene: TRBV7-8
clone size: -
D gene: -
CDR3 protein: CASALRIRDTEAFF
CDR3 DNA: TGTGCCAGCGCCCTGAGAATTCGAGACACTGAAGCTTTCTTT

J gene: TRBJ2-1
V gene: TRBV6-4
clone size: -
D gene: -
CDR3 protein: CASNPSSAPYNEQFF
CDR3 DNA: TGTGCCAGCAACCCCTCTTCGGCTCCCTACAATGAGCAGTTCTTC

J gene: TRBJ2-2
V gene: TRBV6-1
clone size: once
D gene: -
CDR3 protein: CATAPLDNTGELFF
CDR3 DNA: TGTGCCACCGCCCCACTAGATAACACCGGGGAGCTGTTTTTT

J gene: TRBJ1-3
V gene: TRBV7-8
clone size: many
D gene: -
CDR3 protein: CASSLGPLTGLSGNTIYF
CDR3 DNA: TGTGCCAGCAGCTTAGGGCCCTTAACAGGACTCTCTGGAAACACCATATATTTT

J gene: TRBJ2-7
V gene: TRBV27
clone size: -
D gene: -
CDR3 protein: CASSYLTTLPYEQYF
CDR3 DNA: TGTGCCAGCAGTTACTTGACAACCCTACCCTACGAGCAGTACTTC

J gene: TRBJ1-2
V gene: TRBV20-1
clone size: many
D gene: -
CDR3 protein: CSASDGYTF
CDR3 DNA: TGCAGTGCTAGCGATGGCTACACCTTC

J gene: TRBJ2-3
V gene: TRBV29-1
clone size: -
D gene: -
CDR3 protein: CSVELLDTQYF
CDR3 DNA: TGCAGCGTTGAACTACTAGATACGCAGTATTTT

J gene: TRBJ2-3
V gene: TRBV7-9
clone size: -
D gene: -
CDR3 protein: CASSPKGTATQYF
CDR3 DNA: TGTGCCAGCAGCCCAAAGGGGACTGCTACGCAGTATTTT

J gene: TRBJ2-6
V gene: TRBV18
clone size: few
D gene: -
CDR3 protein: CASSGQRSGANVLTF
CDR3 DNA: TGTGCCAGCTCCGGACAGCGCTCTGGGGCCAACGTCCTGACTTTC

J gene: TRBJ2-5
V gene: TRBV6-5
clone size: -
D gene: TRBD1
CDR3 protein: CASSRQGAGETQYF
CDR3 DNA: TGTGCCAGCAGTAGACAGGGGGCGGGAGAGACCCAGTACTTC

J gene: TRBJ1-6
V gene: TRBV6-5
clone size: -
D gene: -
CDR3 protein: CASHRAGHNSPLHF
CDR3 DNA: TGTGCCAGCCATAGGGCAGGGCATAATTCACCCCTCCACTTT

J gene: TRBJ1-6
V gene: TRBV28
clone size: -
D gene: -
CDR3 protein: CASSTFRGAGSPLHF
CDR3 DNA: TGTGCCAGCTCCACCTTCCGGGGGGCCGGTTCACCCCTCCACTTT

J gene: TRBJ2-7
V gene: TRBV10-3
clone size: -
D gene: -
CDR3 protein: CAISDGQFTYEQYF
CDR3 DNA: TGTGCCATCAGTGATGGGCAGTTTACCTACGAGCAGTACTTC

J gene: TRBJ2-7
V gene: TRBV20-1
clone size: few
D gene: -
CDR3 protein: CSAGDGYYEQYF
CDR3 DNA: TGCAGTGCAGGGGACGGGTACTACGAGCAGTACTTC

J gene: TRBJ2-1
V gene: TRBV6-2/TRBV6-3
clone size: many
D gene: -
CDR3 protein: CASSWIGNYNEQFF
CDR3 DNA: TGTGCCAGCAGTTGGATAGGTAACTACAATGAGCAGTTCTTC

J gene: TRBJ2-1
V gene: TRBV5-5
clone size: few
D gene: -
CDR3 protein: CASSLVENYNEQFF
CDR3 DNA: TGTGCCAGCAGCTTAGTGGAGAACTACAATGAGCAGTTCTTC

J gene: TRBJ1-1
V gene: TRBV29-1
clone size: few
D gene: -
CDR3 protein: CSPIRTNTEAFF
CDR3 DNA: TGCAGCCCAATAAGGACGAACACTGAAGCTTTCTTT

J gene: TRBJ2-6
V gene: TRBV6-1
clone size: -
D gene: TRBD1
CDR3 protein: CASASGTGDSGANVLTF
CDR3 DNA: TGTGCCAGCGCTTCCGGGACAGGGGACTCTGGGGCCAACGTCCTGACTTTC

J gene: TRBJ2-3
V gene: TRBV10-3
clone size: few
D gene: -
CDR3 protein: CAISPGQSTDTQYF
CDR3 DNA: TGTGCCATCAGCCCGGGACAAAGCACAGATACGCAGTATTTT

J gene: TRBJ1-1
V gene: TRBV5-1
clone size: -
D gene: -
CDR3 protein: CASSLRSMNTEAFF
CDR3 DNA: TGCGCCAGCAGCTTACGGTCCATGAACACTGAAGCTTTCTTT

J gene: TRBJ1-4
V gene: TRBV5-1
clone size: few
D gene: -
CDR3 protein: CASSPAPEDSAEKLFF
CDR3 DNA: TGCGCCAGCAGCCCGGCCCCCGAGGATAGTGCTGAAAAACTGTTTTTT

J gene: TRBJ2-7
V gene: TRBV12-3/TRBV12-4
clone size: -
D gene: TRBD1
CDR3 protein: CASSSRQGVSYEQYF
CDR3 DNA: TGTGCCAGCAGTTCACGACAGGGAGTAAGCTACGAGCAGTACTTC

J gene: TRBJ2-7
V gene: TRBV13
clone size: -
D gene: TRBD1
CDR3 protein: CASSQQGAWSYEQYF
CDR3 DNA: TGTGCCAGCAGCCAGCAGGGGGCATGGTCCTACGAGCAGTACTTC

J gene: TRBJ1-1
V gene: TRBV11-2
clone size: many
D gene: -
CDR3 protein: CASSLVRNTEAFF
CDR3 DNA: TGTGCCAGCAGCTTAGTTCGAAACACTGAAGCTTTCTTT

J gene: TRBJ2-7
V gene: TRBV2
clone size: few
D gene: -
CDR3 protein: CASVPRGTVEKQYF
CDR3 DNA: TGTGCCAGCGTCCCTCGCGGGACGGTTGAAAAGCAGTACTTC

J gene: TRBJ2-3
V gene: TRBV19
clone size: few
D gene: -
CDR3 protein: CATTGTYSTDTQYF
CDR3 DNA: TGTGCCACCACGGGGACCTATAGCACAGATACGCAGTATTTT

J gene: TRBJ1-6
V gene: TRBV7-2
clone size: few
D gene: -
CDR3 protein: CASSLGDPNSPLHF
CDR3 DNA: TGTGCCAGCAGCTTAGGAGACCCTAATTCACCCCTCCACTTT

J gene: TRBJ1-1
V gene: TRBV20-1
clone size: few
D gene: TRBD1
CDR3 protein: CSARDNRGGTEAFF
CDR3 DNA: TGCAGTGCTAGAGACAACAGGGGAGGGACTGAAGCTTTCTTT

J gene: TRBJ2-1
V gene: TRBV7-9
clone size: -
D gene: -
CDR3 protein: CASSFPGHHNEQFF
CDR3 DNA: TGTGCCAGCAGTTTTCCGGGACACCACAATGAGCAGTTCTTC

J gene: TRBJ2-1
V gene: TRBV29-1
clone size: few
D gene: -
CDR3 protein: CSVEGSTGGMVLNEQFF
CDR3 DNA: TGCAGCGTTGAAGGTTCGACAGGCGGAATGGTCCTCAATGAGCAGTTCTTC

J gene: TRBJ2-7
V gene: TRBV27
clone size: few
D gene: TRBD2
CDR3 protein: CASSFAGGHSYEQYF
CDR3 DNA: TGTGCCAGCAGTTTTGCGGGAGGGCATTCCTACGAGCAGTACTTC